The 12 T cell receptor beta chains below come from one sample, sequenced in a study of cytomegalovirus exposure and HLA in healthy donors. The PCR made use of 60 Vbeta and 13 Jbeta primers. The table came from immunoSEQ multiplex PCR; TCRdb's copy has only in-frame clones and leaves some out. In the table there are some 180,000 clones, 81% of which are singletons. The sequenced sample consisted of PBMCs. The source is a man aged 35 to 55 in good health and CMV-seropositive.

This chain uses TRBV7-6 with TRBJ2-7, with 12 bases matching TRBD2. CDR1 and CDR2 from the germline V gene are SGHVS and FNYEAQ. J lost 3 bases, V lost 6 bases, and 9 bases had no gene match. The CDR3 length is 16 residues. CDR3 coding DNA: TGTGCCAGCAGTCCCGGGACTAGCGGGCCTGTCTACGAGCAGTACTTC. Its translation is CASSPGTSGPVYEQYF.

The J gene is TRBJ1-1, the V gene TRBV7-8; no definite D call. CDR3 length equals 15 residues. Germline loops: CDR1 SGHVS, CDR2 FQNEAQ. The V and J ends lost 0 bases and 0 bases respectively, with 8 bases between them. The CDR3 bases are TGTGCCAGCAGCTTAGCGGGCGTGCTGAACACTGAAGCTTTCTTT. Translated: CASSLAGVLNTEAFF. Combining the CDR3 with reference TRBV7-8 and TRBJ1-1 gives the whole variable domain GAGVSQSPRYKVAKRGQDVALRCDPISGHVSLFWYQQALGQGPEFLTYFQNEAQLDKSGLPSDRFFAERPEGSVSTLKIQRTQQEDSAVYLCASSLAGVLNTEAFFGQGTRLTVV.

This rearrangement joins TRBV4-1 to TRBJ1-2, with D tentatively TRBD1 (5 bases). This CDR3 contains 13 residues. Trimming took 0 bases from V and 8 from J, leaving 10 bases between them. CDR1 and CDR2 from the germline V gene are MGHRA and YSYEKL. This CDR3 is CASSQEQGWGYTF. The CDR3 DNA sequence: TGCGCCAGCAGCCAAGAGCAGGGCTGGGGCTACACCTTC.

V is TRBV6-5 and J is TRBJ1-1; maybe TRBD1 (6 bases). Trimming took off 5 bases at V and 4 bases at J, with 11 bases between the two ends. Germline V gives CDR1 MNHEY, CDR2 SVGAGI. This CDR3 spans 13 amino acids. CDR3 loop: CASSPQGGTEAFF. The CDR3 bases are TGTGCCAGCAGTCCACAGGGTGGCACTGAAGCTTTCTTT.

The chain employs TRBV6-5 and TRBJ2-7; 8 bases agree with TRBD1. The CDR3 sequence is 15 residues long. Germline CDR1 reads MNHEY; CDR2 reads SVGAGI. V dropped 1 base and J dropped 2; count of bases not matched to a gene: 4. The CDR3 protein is CASSYWQGAPYEQYF. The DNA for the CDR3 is TGTGCCAGCAGTTACTGGCAGGGGGCCCCCTACGAGCAGTACTTC.

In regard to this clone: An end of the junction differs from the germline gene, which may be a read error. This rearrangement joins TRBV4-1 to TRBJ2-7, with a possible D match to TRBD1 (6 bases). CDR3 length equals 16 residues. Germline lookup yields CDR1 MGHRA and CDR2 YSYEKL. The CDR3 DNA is TGTGCCAGCAGCCAACTCCCCTCCGGCCAGGGGATCGAGCAGTACTTC. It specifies CASSQLPSGQGIEQYF.

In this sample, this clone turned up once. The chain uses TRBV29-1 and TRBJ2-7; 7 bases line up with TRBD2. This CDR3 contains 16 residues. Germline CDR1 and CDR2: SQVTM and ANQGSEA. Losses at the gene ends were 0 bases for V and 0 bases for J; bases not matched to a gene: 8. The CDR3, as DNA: TGCAGCGTTGAAGATCGGGCTAGCGGACTCTCCTACGAGCAGTACTTC. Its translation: CSVEDRASGLSYEQYF.

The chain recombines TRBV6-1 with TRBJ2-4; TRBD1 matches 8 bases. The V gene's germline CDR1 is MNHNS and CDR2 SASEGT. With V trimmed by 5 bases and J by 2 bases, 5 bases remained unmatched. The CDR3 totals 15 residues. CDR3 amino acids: CASSKQGEPKNIQYF. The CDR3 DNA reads TGTGCCAGCAGTAAACAGGGGGAGCCCAAAAACATTCAGTACTTC.

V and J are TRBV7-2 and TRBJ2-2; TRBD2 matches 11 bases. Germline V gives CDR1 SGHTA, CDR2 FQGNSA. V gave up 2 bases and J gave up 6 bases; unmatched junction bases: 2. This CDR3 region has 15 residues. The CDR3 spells CASSLTSGSAGELFF. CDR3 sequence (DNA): TGTGCCAGCAGCTTAACTAGCGGGAGTGCCGGGGAGCTGTTTTTT.

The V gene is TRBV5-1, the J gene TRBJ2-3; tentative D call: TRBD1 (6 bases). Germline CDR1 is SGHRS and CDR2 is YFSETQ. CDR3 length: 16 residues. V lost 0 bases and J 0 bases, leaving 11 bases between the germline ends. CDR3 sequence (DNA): TGCGCCAGCAGCTTGGGAGCAGGACAGAGCACAGATACGCAGTATTTT. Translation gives CASSLGAGQSTDTQYF. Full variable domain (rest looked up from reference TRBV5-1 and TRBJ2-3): KAGVTQTPRYLIKTRGQQVTLSCSPISGHRSVSWYQQTPGQGLQFLFEYFSETQRNKGNFPGRFSGRQFSNSRSEMNVSTLELGDSALYLCASSLGAGQSTDTQYFGPGTRLTVL.

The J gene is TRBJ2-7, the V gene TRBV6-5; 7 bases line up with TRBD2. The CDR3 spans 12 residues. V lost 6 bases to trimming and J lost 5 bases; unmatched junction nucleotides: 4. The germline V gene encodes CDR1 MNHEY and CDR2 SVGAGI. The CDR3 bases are TGTGCCAGCAGGGGAGGGGTGAACGAGCAGTACTTC. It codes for CASRGGVNEQYF.

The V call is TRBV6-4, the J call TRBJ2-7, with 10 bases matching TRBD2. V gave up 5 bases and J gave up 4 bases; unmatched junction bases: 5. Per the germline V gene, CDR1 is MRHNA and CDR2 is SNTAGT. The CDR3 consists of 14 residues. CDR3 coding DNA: TGTGCCAGCAGTCAACTAGCGGGGCCTTACGAGCAGTACTTC. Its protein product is CASSQLAGPYEQYF.